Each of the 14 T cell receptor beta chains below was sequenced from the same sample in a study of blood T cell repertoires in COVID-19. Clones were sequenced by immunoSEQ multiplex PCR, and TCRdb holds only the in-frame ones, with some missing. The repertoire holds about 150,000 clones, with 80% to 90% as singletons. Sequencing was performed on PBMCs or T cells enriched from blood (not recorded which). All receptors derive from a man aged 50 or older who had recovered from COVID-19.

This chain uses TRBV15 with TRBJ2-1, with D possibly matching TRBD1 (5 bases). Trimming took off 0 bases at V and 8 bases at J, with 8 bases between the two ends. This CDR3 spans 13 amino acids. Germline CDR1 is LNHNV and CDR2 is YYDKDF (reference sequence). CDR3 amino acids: CATSRDQGYEQFF. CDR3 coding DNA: TGTGCCACCAGCAGAGATCAGGGTTATGAGCAGTTCTTC.

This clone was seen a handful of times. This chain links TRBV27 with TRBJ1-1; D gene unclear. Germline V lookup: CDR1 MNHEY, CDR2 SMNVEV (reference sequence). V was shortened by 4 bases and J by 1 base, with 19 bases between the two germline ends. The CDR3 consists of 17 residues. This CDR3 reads CASSSPTSGAPNTEAFF. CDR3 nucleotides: TGTGCCAGCAGTTCCCCCACCAGTGGAGCCCCGAACACTGAAGCTTTCTTT.

The CDR3 coding sequence is TGCGCCAGCAGCCAAGAGGCAAGGGGGAGCAATCAGCCCCAGCATTTT. Its translation: CASSQEARGSNQPQHF. The chain links TRBV4-1 to TRBJ1-5; tentatively, D is TRBD1 (6 bases). CDR1 and CDR2 (germline): MGHRA, YSYEKL. V dropped 0 bases and J dropped 1 base, with 10 bases sitting between them. CDR3 size: 16 residues.

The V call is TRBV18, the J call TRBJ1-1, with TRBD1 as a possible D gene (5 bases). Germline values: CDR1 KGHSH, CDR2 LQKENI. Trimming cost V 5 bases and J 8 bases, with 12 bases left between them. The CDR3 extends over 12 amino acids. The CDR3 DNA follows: TGTGCCAGCTCAGGCCAGGGTTACGAAGCTTTCTTT. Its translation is CASSGQGYEAFF. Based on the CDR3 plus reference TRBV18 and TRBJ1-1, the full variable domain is NAGVMQNPRHLVRRRGQEARLRCSPMKGHSHVYWYRQLPEEGLKFMVYLQKENIIDESGMPKERFSAEFPKEGPSILRIQQVVRGDSAAYFCASSGQGYEAFFGQGTRLTVV.

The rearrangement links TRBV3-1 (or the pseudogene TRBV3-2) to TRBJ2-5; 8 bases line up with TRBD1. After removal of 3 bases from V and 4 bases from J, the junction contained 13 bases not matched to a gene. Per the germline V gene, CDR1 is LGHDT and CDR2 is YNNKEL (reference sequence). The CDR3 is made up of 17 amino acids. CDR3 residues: CASSHYLGGQVGETQYF. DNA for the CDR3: TGTGCCAGCAGCCACTACCTGGGGGGACAGGTTGGAGAGACCCAGTACTTC.

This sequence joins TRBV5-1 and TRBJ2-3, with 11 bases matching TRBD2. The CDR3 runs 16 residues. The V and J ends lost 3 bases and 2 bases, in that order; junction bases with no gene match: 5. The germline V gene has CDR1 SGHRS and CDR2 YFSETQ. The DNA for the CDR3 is TGCGCCAGCAGCTGGGGACTAGCGGCTAACACAGATACGCAGTATTTT. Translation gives CASSWGLAANTDTQYF.

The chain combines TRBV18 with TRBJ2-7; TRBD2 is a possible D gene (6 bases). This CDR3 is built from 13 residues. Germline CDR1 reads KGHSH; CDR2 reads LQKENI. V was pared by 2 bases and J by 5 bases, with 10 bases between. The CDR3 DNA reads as TGTGCCAGCTCACCAATGCGCGGGAACGAGCAGTACTTC. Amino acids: CASSPMRGNEQYF.

The CDR3 protein is CASSTLNQPQHF. The CDR3 DNA reads as TGTGCCAGCAGTACCCTAAATCAGCCCCAGCATTTT. The rearrangement uses TRBV6-5 and TRBJ1-5; D is unclear. Germline V gives CDR1 MNHEY, CDR2 SVGAGI. With 5 bases removed from V and 4 bases from J, the gap between germline ends came to 6 bases. This CDR3 has 12 residues.

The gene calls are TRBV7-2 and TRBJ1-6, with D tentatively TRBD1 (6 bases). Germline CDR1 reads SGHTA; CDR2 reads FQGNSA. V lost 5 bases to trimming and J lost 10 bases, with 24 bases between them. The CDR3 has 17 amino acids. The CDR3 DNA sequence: TGTGCCAGCAGCAACCATCCGGTGGGGGGGGCAAAATCACCCCTCCACTTT. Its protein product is CASSNHPVGGAKSPLHF.

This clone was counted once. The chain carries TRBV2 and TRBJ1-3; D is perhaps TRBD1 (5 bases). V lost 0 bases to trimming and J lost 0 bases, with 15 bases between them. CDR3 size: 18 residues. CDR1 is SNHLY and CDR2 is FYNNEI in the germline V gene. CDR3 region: CASSEAGGALFSGNTIYF. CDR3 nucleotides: TGTGCCAGCAGTGAAGCTGGAGGGGCCCTATTCTCTGGAAACACCATATATTTT.

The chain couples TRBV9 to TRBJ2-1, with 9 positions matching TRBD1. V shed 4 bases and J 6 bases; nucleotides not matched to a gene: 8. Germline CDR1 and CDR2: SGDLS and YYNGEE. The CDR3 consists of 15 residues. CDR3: CASSPWDRVSNEQFF. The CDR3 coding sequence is TGTGCCAGCAGCCCGTGGGACAGGGTCTCCAATGAGCAGTTCTTC.

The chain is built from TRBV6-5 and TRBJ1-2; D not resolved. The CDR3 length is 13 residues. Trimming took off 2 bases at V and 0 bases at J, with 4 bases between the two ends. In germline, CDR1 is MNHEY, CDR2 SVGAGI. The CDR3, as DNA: TGTGCCAGCAGTTACCGAGCTAACTATGGCTACACCTTC. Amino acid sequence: CASSYRANYGYTF.

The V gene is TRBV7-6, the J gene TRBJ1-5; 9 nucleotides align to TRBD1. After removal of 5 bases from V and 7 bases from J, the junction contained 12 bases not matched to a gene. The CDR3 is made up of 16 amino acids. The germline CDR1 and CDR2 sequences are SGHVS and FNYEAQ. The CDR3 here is CASSPFGDREGQPQHF. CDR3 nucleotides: TGTGCCAGCAGCCCATTTGGGGACAGGGAGGGCCAGCCCCAGCATTTT.

The CDR3 sequence is CASSQRAGFYGYTF. CDR3 sequence (DNA): TGTGCCAGCAGCCAACGGGCGGGGTTCTATGGCTACACCTTC. The J gene is TRBJ1-2, the V gene TRBV3-1 (or the pseudogene TRBV3-2); D gene uncertain. CDR1 and CDR2 from the germline V gene are LGHDT and YNNKEL (reference sequence). CDR3 length equals 14 residues. The germline V and J ends were trimmed by 2 bases and 4 bases, with 11 bases remaining between them.